This entry is about one T cell receptor (beta chain). Which antigen it targets is not known. Base qualities are missing; no much larger clone stands one base away. Trimming removed 5 bases from V and 3 bases from J; the gene matches leave 6 bases unexplained. The CDR1 and CDR2 encoded by the germline V gene are MNHNS and SASEGT. From cysteine to phenylalanine, the CDR3 is 15 amino acids long. Only the CDR3 region is kept as DNA, spanning 45 bases read in frame from base 1. The data are from a study of cytomegalovirus exposure and HLA in healthy donors (dated by TCRdb to about 2017). With respect to the entire study: According to a later analysis, the 120 validation repertoires were produced on the same platform as the 666 repertoires of the first cohort. The study aimed to test whether signatures of past pathogen exposure could be identified by cataloging public T cell receptors. Besides the first cohort of approximately 670 subjects, a separate validation cohort made up of 120 different subjects was used. To predict cytomegalovirus infection status, the study brought together high-throughput TCR immunosequencing, statistical association of individual TCRs with disease status, and machine learning.

Library preparation employed the immunoSEQ multiplex PCR assay. The source study handled its data this way. To diagnose cytomegalovirus status from the catalog of TCR beta chain sequences, a statistical classification framework was built. The table was pulled from immuneACCESS by TCRdb, which kept in-frame rearrangements only. Such tables lose some clones; where checked, under half of the loss comes from unresolved V genes, and the rest has no known cause. The DNA was the basis for D and trimming; V, J and clone size are from that table. The sample records around 120,000 clones, 88% of which are singletons. Clones ranked in the top ten supply around 4.5% of the sample. General findings and caveats noted by the study authors: Most TCR sequences were observed very rarely across donors, whereas some public TCRs were present in many individuals. A few of the identified cytomegalovirus-associated TCR beta chains were confirmed in vitro to be specific for cytomegalovirus antigens. It was suggested by the authors that the approach could potentially be generalized to other disease states and immunological phenotypes. The classifier was reported to diagnose cytomegalovirus status with high specificity and sensitivity in both the original cohort and the validation cohort. All 120 or so repertoires were used to score co-occurrence in the validation cohort in a later analysis, because that analysis had no HLA typing for the cohort. In a later analysis, TCRs clustered in the first cohort were found to also tend to co-occur in the 110 or so validation repertoires, with about 93% of cluster scores above 0. The study gave a list of about 150 TCR beta chains associated with cytomegalovirus.

Donors formed part of the validation cohort, which comprised about 130 subjects and was distinct from the first cohort of over 500 subjects. This clonotype was obtained from a man aged 18 to 30 in good health and CMV-seropositive. The chain joins TRBV6-1 to TRBJ1-5; 8 central nucleotides agree with TRBD1. Material: PBMCs. CDR3 protein: CASSQDRGVNQPQHF. The DNA sequence is as follows: TGTGCCAGCAGTCAAGACAGGGGTGTCAATCAGCCCCAGCATTTT.